The 5 T cell receptor beta chains reported below all come from one sample, sequenced in a study of T cell repertoires in cytomegalovirus infection. Each CDR3 protein gets one entry after TCRdb re-called the reads with MiXCR. In the table there are 630,000 or so distinct CDR3 sequences, more than 20% of which are singletons. Source material: CD8+ T cells from PBMCs. Receptors originate from a human donor in good health (CMV status not recorded). Some clones in this sample may be carry-over from other donors' samples.

This rearrangement joins TRBV29-1 to TRBJ2-1; D ambiguous. Trimming took 2 bases from V and 5 from J, leaving 7 bases between them. CDR1 SQVTM and CDR2 ANQGSEA come from the germline V gene. The CDR3 consists of 12 residues. CDR3 loop: CSVEPTNNEQFF. The CDR3 DNA sequence: TGCAGCGTTGAACCAACAAACAATGAGCAGTTCTTC.

The chain recombines TRBV6-5 with TRBJ2-2; maybe TRBD2 (5 bases). The CDR3 runs 16 residues. V lost 11 bases and J 5 bases, leaving 24 bases between the germline ends. Germline CDR1 and CDR2: MNHEY and SVGAGI. The CDR3 DNA follows: TGTGCCGCCACCCCTGGTTGGCCGGGGAAGACCGGGGAGCTGTTTTTT. It yields the protein CAATPGWPGKTGELFF.

The gene calls are TRBV19 and TRBJ1-1; D gene ambiguous. The CDR3 extends over 13 amino acids. Germline lookup yields CDR1 LNHDA and CDR2 SQIVND (reference sequence). V was cut by 2 bases and J by 1 base, with 5 bases left in between. The DNA of the CDR3 is TGTGCCAGTAGTATAAGGAGGAACACTGAAGCTTTCTTT. Amino acids: CASSIRRNTEAFF. The entire variable domain, with the rest obtained from reference TRBV19 and TRBJ1-1, is as follows: DGGITQSPKYLFRKEGQNVTLSCEQNLNHDAMYWYRQDPGQGLRLIYYSQIVNDFQKGDIAEGYSVSREKKESFPLTVTSAQKNPTAFYLCASSIRRNTEAFFGQGTRLTVV.

This clonotype was detected a few times. This chain joins TRBV29-1 and TRBJ2-1; D perhaps matches TRBD1 (6 bases). The CDR3 is 14 amino acids. V gave up 1 base and J gave up 1 base, with 8 bases separating them. Germline CDR1 is SQVTM and CDR2 is ANQGSEA. The CDR3 region is CSVEVGASYNEQFF. As DNA, the CDR3 is TGCAGCGTTGAAGTGGGGGCTTCCTACAATGAGCAGTTCTTC.

Turning to this clonotype: A much larger clone differs by one base, so this may be a read error. The rearrangement uses TRBV12-3 or TRBV12-4 and TRBJ2-7; D not resolved. CDR3 size: 11 residues. CDR3 nucleotide sequence: TGTGCCAGTTCCGACACCGATGAGCGGTACTTC. It specifies CASSDTDERYF.